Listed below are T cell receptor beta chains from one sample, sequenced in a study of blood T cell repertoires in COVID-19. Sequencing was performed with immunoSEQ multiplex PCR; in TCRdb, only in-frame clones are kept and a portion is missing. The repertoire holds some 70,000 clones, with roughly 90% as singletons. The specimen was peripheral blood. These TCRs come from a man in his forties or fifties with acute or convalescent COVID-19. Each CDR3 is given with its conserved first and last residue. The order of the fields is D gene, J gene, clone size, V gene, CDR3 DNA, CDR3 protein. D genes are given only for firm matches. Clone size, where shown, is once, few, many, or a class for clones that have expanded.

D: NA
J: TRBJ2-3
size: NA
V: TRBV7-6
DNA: TGTGCCAGCAGCTTAGGGGGAGGACCTAGCACAGATACGCAGTATTTT
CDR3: CASSLGGGPSTDTQYF

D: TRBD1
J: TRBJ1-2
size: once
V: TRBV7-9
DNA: TGTGCCAGCACCCCCCCTCCCCCAACAGGGGGCGAGTTCCCATATGGCTACACCTTC
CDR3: CASTPPPPTGGEFPYGYTF

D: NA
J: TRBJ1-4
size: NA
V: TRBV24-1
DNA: TGTGCCACCAGTGTCGATGAAAAACTGTTTTTT
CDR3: CATSVDEKLFF

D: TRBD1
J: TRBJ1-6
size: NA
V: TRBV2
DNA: TGTGCCAGCAGTGGACCCGGCAGGGGGTTTAATTCACCCCTCCACTTT
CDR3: CASSGPGRGFNSPLHF

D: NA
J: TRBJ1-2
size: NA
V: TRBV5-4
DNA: TGTGCCAGCAGCTTGGGGGTCGGGGTGGACTATGGCTACACCTTC
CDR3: CASSLGVGVDYGYTF

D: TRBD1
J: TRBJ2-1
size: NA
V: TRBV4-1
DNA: TGCGCCAGCAGCCAAGAAGGGTCATACAGGGGATCGGTCAATGAGCAGTTCTTC
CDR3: CASSQEGSYRGSVNEQFF

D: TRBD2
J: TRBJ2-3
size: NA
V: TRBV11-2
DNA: TGTGCCAGCAGCTTACACCGCGCACTAGCGGGAGTGGGAGATACGCAGTATTTT
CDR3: CASSLHRALAGVGDTQYF

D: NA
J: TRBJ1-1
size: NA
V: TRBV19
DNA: TGTGCCAGTAGTAAACGTTTGGGGGGGCCTCGGAACACTGAAGCTTTCTTT
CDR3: CASSKRLGGPRNTEAFF

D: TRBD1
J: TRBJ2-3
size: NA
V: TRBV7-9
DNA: TGTGCCAGCAGCTTAGGACAGGGTTCCTTTCCTTTTGGCACAGATACGCAGTATTTT
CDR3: CASSLGQGSFPFGTDTQYF

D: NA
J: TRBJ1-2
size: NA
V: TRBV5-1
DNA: TGCGCCAGCCGTTTACCGGGACATCCATATGGCTACACCTTC
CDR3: CASRLPGHPYGYTF

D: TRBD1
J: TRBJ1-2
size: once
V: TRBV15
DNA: TGTGCCACCAGCAGAGGGGGGGACAGGGATTATGGCTACACCTTC
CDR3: CATSRGGDRDYGYTF

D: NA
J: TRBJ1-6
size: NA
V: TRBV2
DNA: TGTGCCAGCAGCGGGTTGGATAATTCACCCCTCCACTTT
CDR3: CASSGLDNSPLHF

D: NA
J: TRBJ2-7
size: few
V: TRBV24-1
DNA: TGTGCCACCATGTTTGGGAGCTCCTACGAGCAGTACTTC
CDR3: CATMFGSSYEQYF

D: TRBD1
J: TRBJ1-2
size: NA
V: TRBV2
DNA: TGTGCCAGCAAGGGGGCTGCGGTGTACTATGGCTACACCTTC
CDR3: CASKGAAVYYGYTF

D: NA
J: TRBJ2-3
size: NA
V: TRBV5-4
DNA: TGTGCCAGCAGCTTGGACTACACAGATACGCAGTATTTT
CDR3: CASSLDYTDTQYF

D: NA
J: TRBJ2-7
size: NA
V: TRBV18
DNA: TGTGCCAGCTCACCATTCGGAGGGGGCGATGACTACGAGCAGTACTTC
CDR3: CASSPFGGGDDYEQYF

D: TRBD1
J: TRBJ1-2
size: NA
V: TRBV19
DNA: TGTGCCAGTAGTATGGGGACAGGGACCTATGGCTACACCTTC
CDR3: CASSMGTGTYGYTF

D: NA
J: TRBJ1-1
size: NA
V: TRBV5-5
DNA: TGTGCCAGCAGCTTGGTATGGGGCACCGTCGAGGCTGAAGCTTTCTTT
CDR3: CASSLVWGTVEAEAFF

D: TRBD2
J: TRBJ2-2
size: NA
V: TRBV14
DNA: TGTGCCAGCAGCCAAGATATGAGCGGGAGGCGGTGGAACACCGGGGAGCTGTTTTTT
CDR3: CASSQDMSGRRWNTGELFF

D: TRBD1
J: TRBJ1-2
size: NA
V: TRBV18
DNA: TGTGCCAGCTCACCACCGGAAGGGGGCGACTATGGCTACACCTTC
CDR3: CASSPPEGGDYGYTF

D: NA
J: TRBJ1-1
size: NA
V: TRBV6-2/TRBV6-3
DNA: TGTGCCAGCAGTTACTTTAGGAACACTGAAGCTTTCTTT
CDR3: CASSYFRNTEAFF

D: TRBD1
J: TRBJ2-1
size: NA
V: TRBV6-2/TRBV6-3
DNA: TGTGCCAGCAGTTTGTCAACAGGGGGAACTAACAATGAGCAGTTCTTC
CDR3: CASSLSTGGTNNEQFF

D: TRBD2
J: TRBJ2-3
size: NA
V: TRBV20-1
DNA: TGCAGTGCTAGTGGCGGGAGGGAGATCACAGATACGCAGTATTTT
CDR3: CSASGGREITDTQYF

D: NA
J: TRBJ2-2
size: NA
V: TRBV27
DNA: TGTGCCAGCAGTGCGGACAGTCTGAACACCGGGGAGCTGTTTTTT
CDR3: CASSADSLNTGELFF

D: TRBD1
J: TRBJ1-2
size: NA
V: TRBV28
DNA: TGTGCCAGCACCATAGGACAGGGTAGGGGCTACACCTTC
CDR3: CASTIGQGRGYTF

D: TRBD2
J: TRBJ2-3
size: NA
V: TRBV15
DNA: TGTGCCACCAGCTTGAAGACTAGCGGGGTCACAGATACGCAGTATTTT
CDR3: CATSLKTSGVTDTQYF

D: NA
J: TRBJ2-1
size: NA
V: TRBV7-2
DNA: TGTGCCAGCAGCTTACCGGGGTTGGAGCAGTTCTTC
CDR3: CASSLPGLEQFF

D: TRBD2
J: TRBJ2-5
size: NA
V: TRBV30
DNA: TGTGCCTGGAGTCGCGCCCGGACTAGCGGGATCCAAGAGACCCAGTACTTC
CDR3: CAWSRARTSGIQETQYF

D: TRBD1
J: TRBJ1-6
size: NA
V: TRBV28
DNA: TGTGCCAGCACCCCGGACAGGGGATCCTATAATTCACCCCTCCACTTT
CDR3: CASTPDRGSYNSPLHF

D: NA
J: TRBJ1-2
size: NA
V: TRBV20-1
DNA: TGCAGTGCTAGTAGACTTGGCTACACCTTC
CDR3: CSASRLGYTF

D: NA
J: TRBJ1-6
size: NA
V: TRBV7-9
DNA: TGTGCCAGCAGCTATACTGGTTCTGTTAGTTCACCCCTCCACTTT
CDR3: CASSYTGSVSSPLHF

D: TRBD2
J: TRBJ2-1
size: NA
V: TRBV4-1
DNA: TGCGCCAGCAAAGGACTAGCGGCCAATGAGCAGTTCTTC
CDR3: CASKGLAANEQFF

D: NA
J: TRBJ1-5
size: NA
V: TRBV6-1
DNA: TGTGCCAGCAGTGAACGGTGGTCACGAAATCAGCCCCAGCATTTT
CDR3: CASSERWSRNQPQHF

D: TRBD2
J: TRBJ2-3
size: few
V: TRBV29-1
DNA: TGCAGCGTGGTAACTAGCGGGAGTAGGATAGATACGCAGTATTTT
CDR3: CSVVTSGSRIDTQYF

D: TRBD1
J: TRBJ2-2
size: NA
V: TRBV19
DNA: TGTGCCAGTAGCAAGGACAGGGGGAACGGGGAGCTGTTTTTT
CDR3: CASSKDRGNGELFF

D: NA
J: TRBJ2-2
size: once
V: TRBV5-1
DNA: TGCGCCAGCAGTCCGGGCCCTTTAGGGGCGAACACCGGGGAGCTGTTTTTT
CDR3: CASSPGPLGANTGELFF

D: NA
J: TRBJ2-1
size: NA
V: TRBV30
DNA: TGTGCCTGGAGTCCTTCCCCCCGCGGTGAGCAGTTCTTC
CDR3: CAWSPSPRGEQFF

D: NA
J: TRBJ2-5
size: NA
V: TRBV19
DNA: TGTGCCAGTAGTATAACGGGTGGTCGGCAAGAGACCCAGTACTTC
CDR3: CASSITGGRQETQYF

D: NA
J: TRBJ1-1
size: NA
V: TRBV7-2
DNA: TGTGCCAGCAGCTCATTAGGGACACTGAACACTGAAGCTTTCTTT
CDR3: CASSSLGTLNTEAFF

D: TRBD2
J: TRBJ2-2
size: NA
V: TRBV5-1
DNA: TGCGCCAGCAGCGGGGGACTAGCGGGAGTAGGTGGCACCGGGGAGCTGTTTTTT
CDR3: CASSGGLAGVGGTGELFF

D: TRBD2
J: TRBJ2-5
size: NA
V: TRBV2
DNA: TGTGCCAGCAGCGCAGACGGACTAGCGGGAGGTGGGGAGACCCAGTACTTC
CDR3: CASSADGLAGGGETQYF

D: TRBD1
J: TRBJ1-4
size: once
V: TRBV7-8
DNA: TGTGCCAGCAGGGTAGAGGACAGGTCTAATGAAAAACTGTTTTTT
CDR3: CASRVEDRSNEKLFF

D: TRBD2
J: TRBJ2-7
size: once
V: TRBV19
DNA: TGTGCCAGTAGTATAGCTAGCGGGTCGGGCGAGCAGTACTTC
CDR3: CASSIASGSGEQYF

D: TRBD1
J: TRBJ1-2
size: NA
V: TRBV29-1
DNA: TGCAGCGTTGAAGAGAAGAAGGTCGACAGGGGTCGGCGTGGCTACACCTTC
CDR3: CSVEEKKVDRGRRGYTF

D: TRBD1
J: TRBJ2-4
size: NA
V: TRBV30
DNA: TGTGCCTGGAGTTACGGACAGGGGGCGGGGGCCAAAAACATTCAGTACTTC
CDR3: CAWSYGQGAGAKNIQYF

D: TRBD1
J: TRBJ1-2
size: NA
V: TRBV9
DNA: TGTGCCAGCAGCGAGGGGACAGGGGCGGACTATGGCTACACCTTC
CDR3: CASSEGTGADYGYTF

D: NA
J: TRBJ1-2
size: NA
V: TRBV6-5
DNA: TGTGCCAGCAGTTACTCTGGCCGGGGGGCCTATGGCTACACCTTC
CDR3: CASSYSGRGAYGYTF

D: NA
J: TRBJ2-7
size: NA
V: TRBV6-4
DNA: TGTGCCAGCAGTGACTCAAGAGGAGGGTTTTACTACGAGCAGTACTTC
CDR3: CASSDSRGGFYYEQYF

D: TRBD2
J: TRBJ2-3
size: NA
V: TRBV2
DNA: TGTGCCAGCAGCGATGGGAGCGGGAGGGCCGCGGATACGCAGTATTTT
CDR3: CASSDGSGRAADTQYF

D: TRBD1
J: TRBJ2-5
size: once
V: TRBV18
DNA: TGTGCCAGCTCACCTCTAAGGGGGCAACAAGAGACCCAGTACTTC
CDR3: CASSPLRGQQETQYF

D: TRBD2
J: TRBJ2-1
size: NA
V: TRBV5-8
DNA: TGTGCCAGCAGCTTGGAAGGTAGCGGGAGTCATGAGCAGTTCTTC
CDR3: CASSLEGSGSHEQFF

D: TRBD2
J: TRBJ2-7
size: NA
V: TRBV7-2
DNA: TGTGCCAGCAGCCACGGGCTAGCGGGCTACGAGCAGTACTTC
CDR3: CASSHGLAGYEQYF